Here is one T cell receptor (beta chain) with its context. The antigen is undetermined. The germline V gene encodes CDR1 LGHDT and CDR2 YNNKEL (reference sequence). V dropped 2 bases and J dropped 5 bases, with 8 bases sitting between them. The CDR3 has 13 residues. This sample is drawn from a study of blood T cells in healthy people across ages. Study results and limitations: Samples with more naive T cells showed higher observed beta diversity. The unsorted PBMCs prevented any conclusive comparison of naive versus antigen-experienced cells. Roughly linear age-related decline in beta diversity appeared, significant by age approximately 40.

Sample-barcoded 5' priming and a J-beta primer mix drove a second PCR of about 6 to 11 cycles. Every cDNA molecule bore a tag from a template-switch adaptor containing 12 random nucleotides. TCRdb re-called the 5' RACE reads through MiXCR, storing one row per CDR3 protein. The data contain hundreds of thousands of distinct CDR3 sequences, about 42% of them singletons. The TCR comes from a woman in her fifties or sixties in good health. Sequencing input: blood. J is TRBJ2-3 and V is TRBV3-1, with a tentative D call TRBD1 (5 bases). CDR3 in DNA: TGTGCCAGCAGCCAAAGGGGTGGAGATACGCAGTATTTT. Translation: CASSQRGGDTQYF.